Given below is one T cell receptor beta chain in context. These data come from a study of blood T cell repertoires in COVID-19. Overall study context: Specimens from acute and convalescent COVID-19 originated in the United States, Italy and Spain. Sample material is recorded as cDNA or gDNA derived from T cells, B-cell-depleted T cells, or PBMCs.

Participants, roughly 18 to 90 years old, spanned fewer than 30 US areas. Original processing notes: Amplification of reference gene primers provided the estimated nucleated cell counts. Clones were read by immunoSEQ multiplex PCR, and TCRdb kept only the in-frame ones, dropping some. V and J calls and clone size are as listed in that table; D and trimming were resolved from the DNA. The table records 350,000 to 400,000 clones, 88% of them present only once. The CDR3 contains 14 residues. The V end was cut by 6 bases, the J end by 7 bases, with 18 bases between. Germline V gene sequence: CDR1 MNHEY, CDR2 SVGAGI.

The receptor comes from a woman under 30 who had recovered from COVID-19. Input material: PBMCs or T cells enriched from blood (not recorded which). J is TRBJ1-1 and V is TRBV6-5; tentatively, D is TRBD1 (6 bases). CDR3 nucleotide sequence: TGTGCCAGCAGCTCCAGAAAGTTAGGGGGTGAAGCTTTCTTT. Amino acid sequence: CASSSRKLGGEAFF.